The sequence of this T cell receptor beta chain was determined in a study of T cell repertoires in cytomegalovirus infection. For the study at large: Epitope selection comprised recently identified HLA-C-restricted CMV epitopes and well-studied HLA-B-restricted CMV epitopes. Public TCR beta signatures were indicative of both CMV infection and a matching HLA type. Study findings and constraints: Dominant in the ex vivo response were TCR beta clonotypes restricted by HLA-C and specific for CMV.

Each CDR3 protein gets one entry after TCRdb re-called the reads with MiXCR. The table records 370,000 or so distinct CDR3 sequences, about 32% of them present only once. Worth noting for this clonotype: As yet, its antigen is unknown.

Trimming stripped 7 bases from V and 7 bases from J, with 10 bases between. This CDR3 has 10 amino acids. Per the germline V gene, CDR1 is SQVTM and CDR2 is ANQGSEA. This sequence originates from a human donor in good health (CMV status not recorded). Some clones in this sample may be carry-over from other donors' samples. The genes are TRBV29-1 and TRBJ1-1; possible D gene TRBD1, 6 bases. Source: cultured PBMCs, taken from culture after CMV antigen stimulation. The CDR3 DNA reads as TGCAGCGCCGGACAGATTGAAGCTTTCTTT. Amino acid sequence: CSAGQIEAFF.